This T cell receptor (beta chain) stems from a study of control samples from healthy donors and cancer patients. The CDR3 covers 18 residues. V trimming: 0 bases; J trimming: 0 bases; junction bases outside the gene matches: 9. Germline lookup yields CDR1 SGHNT and CDR2 YYREEE (reference sequence). Sequenced by immunoSEQ multiplex PCR; TCRdb stores in-frame clones only, minus some. The profile covers some 29,000 clones, with 87% appearing a single time and about 3.7% taken by the ten largest. The chain links TRBV5-4 to TRBJ2-3, with TRBD2 matching 8 bases. Input material: formalin-fixed, paraffin-embedded tissue. The clonotype originates from a female donor with melanoma. CDR3 region: CASSLGLAGALSTDTQYF. The CDR3 DNA sequence: TGTGCCAGCAGCTTGGGGCTAGCGGGCGCACTCAGCACAGATACGCAGTATTTT.